The present entry profiles one T cell receptor beta chain with its context. Its antigen is still unknown. CDR1 SGHTA and CDR2 FQGNSA come from the germline V gene. The CDR3 covers 15 residues. The V gene lost 0 bases and the J gene lost 4 bases, with 10 bases spanning the gap. The record originates from a study of response to subunit inactivated influenza vaccine. Study conclusions and caveats: Authors suggested few new T cells are recruited by each seasonal influenza vaccination.

MiXCR was run by TCRdb on the RT-PCR reads, yielding one entry per CDR3 protein. The sample carries around 540,000 distinct CDR3 sequences, roughly 12% recorded once. This specimen consisted of PBMCs from blood, obtained on the day of vaccination. The source of this sequence is a man aged 50 to 60 who received an inactivated influenza vaccine. The J gene is TRBJ2-1, the V gene TRBV7-2; no firm D call. The CDR3 loop reads CASSLAHDGYNEQFF. CDR3 sequence (DNA): TGTGCCAGCAGCTTAGCCCATGACGGTTACAATGAGCAGTTCTTC.